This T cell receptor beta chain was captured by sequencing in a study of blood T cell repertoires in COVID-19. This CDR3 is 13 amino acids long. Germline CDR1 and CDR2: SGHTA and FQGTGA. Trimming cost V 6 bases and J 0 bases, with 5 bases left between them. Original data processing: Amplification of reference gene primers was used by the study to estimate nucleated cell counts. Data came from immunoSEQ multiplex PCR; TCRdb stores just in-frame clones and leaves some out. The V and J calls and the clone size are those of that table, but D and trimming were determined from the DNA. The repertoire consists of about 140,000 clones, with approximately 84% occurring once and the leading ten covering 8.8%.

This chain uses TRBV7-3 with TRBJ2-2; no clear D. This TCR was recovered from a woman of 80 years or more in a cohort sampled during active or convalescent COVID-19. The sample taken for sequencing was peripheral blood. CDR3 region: CASSQTNTGELFF. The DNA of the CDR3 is TGTGCCAGCAGTCAGACGAACACCGGGGAGCTGTTTTTT. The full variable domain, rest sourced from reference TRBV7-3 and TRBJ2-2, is GAGVSQTPSNKVTEKGKYVELRCDPISGHTALYWYRQSLGQGPEFLIYFQGTGAADDSGLPNDRFFAVRPEGSVSTLKIQRTERGDSAVYLCASSQTNTGELFFGEGSRLTVL.